This TCR beta chain is drawn from a study of T cell changes during pregnancy in multiple sclerosis. The repertoire was sequenced with immunoSEQ multiplex PCR; TCRdb's copy has only in-frame clones and lacks some. This sample carries about 93,000 clones, 85% to 95% of them seen once, and the ten largest clones take just over 2%. Germline values: CDR1 GTSNPN, CDR2 SVGIG (reference sequence). V gave up 5 bases and J gave up 1 base; unmatched junction bases: 11. The CDR3 is made up of 16 amino acids. The sequences come from peripheral blood, collected after pregnancy. The chain recombines TRBV30 with TRBJ2-3; the match to TRBD1 covers 8 bases. This receptor was identified in a female donor with multiple sclerosis, enrolled in a pregnancy study. CDR3 protein: CAWDLSGQVGTDTQYF. CDR3 DNA sequence: TGTGCCTGGGACCTCTCGGGACAGGTTGGCACAGATACGCAGTATTTT.